These T cell receptor beta chains were read from a single sample in a study of shared clonotypes between healthy human individuals. Sequencing used immunoSEQ multiplex PCR; TCRdb keeps in-frame clones, though not all of them. The sample has about 2.4 million clones; over 85% are singletons. The specimen was naive CD4+ T cells from PBMCs. These receptors all come from a man between 18 and 35 years old in good health. Some clones in this sample may be carry-over from other donors' samples. Each CDR3 is given with its conserved first and last residue. D genes are given only for firm matches. Clone size is given for some rows only: seen once, a few or many times, or a class if the clone is expanded.

d_call j_call clone_size v_call cdr3_aa cdr3_nt
- TRBJ1-5 - TRBV2 CASSEQGINQPQHF TGTGCCAGCAGTGAGCAAGGGATAAATCAGCCCCAGCATTTT
TRBD2 TRBJ2-1 - TRBV4-2 CASSELAGTYNEQFF TGTGCCAGCAGCGAACTAGCGGGGACATACAATGAGCAGTTCTTC
- TRBJ1-2 - TRBV28 CASEETWNYGYTF TGTGCCAGCGAAGAAACTTGGAACTATGGCTACACCTTC
TRBD2 TRBJ2-3 - TRBV14 CASSPIRDYSDTQYF TGTGCCAGCAGCCCGATCCGGGACTACTCAGATACGCAGTATTTT
- TRBJ1-3 - TRBV5-8 CASSFAAGGTGNTIYF TGTGCCAGCAGCTTTGCGGCGGGGGGCACTGGAAACACCATATATTTT
- TRBJ1-6 - TRBV30 CAWSVEGIGSPLHF TGTGCCTGGAGTGTAGAGGGTATCGGTTCACCCCTCCACTTT
TRBD1 TRBJ1-2 - TRBV7-3 CASSLEPGGNYTF TGTGCCAGCAGCTTAGAGCCAGGGGGGAACTACACCTTC
TRBD2 TRBJ2-1 - TRBV10-3 CAISGEGGIANEQFF TGTGCCATCAGTGGGGAGGGCGGGATTGCCAATGAGCAGTTCTTC
TRBD2 TRBJ2-3 - TRBV11-2 CASSLVPSGRDTQYF TGTGCCAGCAGCTTAGTCCCTAGCGGGAGAGATACGCAGTATTTT
- TRBJ1-1 - TRBV11-3 CASSPASRGGRRGLNTEAFF TGTGCCAGCAGCCCCGCCTCCCGCGGGGGGAGGCGAGGGTTGAACACTGAAGCTTTCTTT
TRBD1 TRBJ2-7 - TRBV5-4 CASSLFRTRQGYSYEQYF TGTGCCAGCAGCTTGTTTCGGACGCGACAGGGCTACTCCTACGAGCAGTACTTC
TRBD1 TRBJ1-1 - TRBV7-8 CASSWDRGNTEAFF TGTGCCAGCAGCTGGGACAGGGGGAACACTGAAGCTTTCTTT
- TRBJ2-1 - TRBV7-2 CASSLGSNEQFF TGTGCCAGCAGCTTAGGGAGCAATGAGCAGTTCTTC
- TRBJ2-5 - TRBV11-2 CASSLQVGSVVETQYF TGTGCCAGCAGCTTACAGGTCGGGAGTGTAGTTGAGACCCAGTACTTC
- TRBJ1-2 - TRBV28 CASSLDRRTFNYGYTF TGTGCCAGCAGTTTAGACAGGAGGACTTTTAACTATGGCTACACCTTC
- TRBJ2-3 - TRBV6-4 CASSVRAEGDTQYF TGTGCCAGCAGTGTACGGGCCGAGGGAGATACGCAGTATTTT
- TRBJ1-2 few TRBV7-2 CASRLAGAYGDGYTF TGTGCCAGCAGACTGGCTGGGGCTTACGGAGATGGCTACACCTTC
TRBD2 TRBJ2-7 - TRBV7-9 CASSLGLAGNLNYEQYF TGTGCCAGCAGCTTAGGTCTAGCGGGAAACCTTAACTACGAGCAGTACTTC
- TRBJ1-3 few TRBV19 CATIPSYSGNTIYF TGTGCCACCATACCGTCCTACTCTGGAAACACCATATATTTT
TRBD1 TRBJ2-7 - TRBV6-6 CASRDRTGSGEQYF TGTGCCAGCAGGGACAGGACAGGGTCTGGCGAGCAGTACTTC
- TRBJ2-7 - TRBV19 CASSKLGASTYEQYF TGTGCCAGTAGTAAACTGGGAGCGTCAACCTACGAGCAGTACTTC
- TRBJ2-7 - TRBV30 CAWSMIAPGAAYEQYF TGTGCCTGGAGTATGATTGCGCCGGGCGCCGCCTACGAGCAGTACTTC
- TRBJ1-5 - TRBV28 CASLDSDQPQHF TGTGCCAGCCTCGACAGCGATCAGCCCCAGCATTTT
- TRBJ2-7 - TRBV28 CASSTRHGGHEQYF TGTGCCAGCAGTACTCGACATGGAGGCCACGAGCAGTACTTC
- TRBJ2-7 once TRBV6-1 CASKGATRMYEQYF TGTGCCAGCAAAGGGGCGACAAGAATGTACGAGCAGTACTTC
- TRBJ2-3 - TRBV7-2 CASSHRRGGTEDTQYF TGTGCCAGCAGCCACCGAAGAGGCGGGACCGAAGATACGCAGTATTTT
- TRBJ2-7 - TRBV2 CASSVGRDKTYEQYF TGTGCCAGCAGTGTGGGGCGGGATAAGACCTACGAGCAGTACTTC
- TRBJ2-7 - TRBV7-2 CASSLARWYEQYF TGTGCCAGCAGCTTAGCGAGGTGGTACGAGCAGTACTTC